The clone carrying this TCR beta chain was detected many times. Antigen: not known. CDR3 regions of TCR beta were amplified from RNA transcripts. Following a first-round RT-PCR that used HTBI primers, a second-round multiplex PCR was carried out. TCRdb ran MiXCR on the multiplex PCR reads and lists one entry per CDR3 protein. The repertoire has about 160,000 distinct CDR3 sequences, approximately 40% of them found once; the top ten carry about 6%. The CDR3 is made up of 15 amino acids. Per germline, CDR1 SEHNR and CDR2 FQNEAQ (reference sequence). V was pared by 3 bases and J by 0 bases, with 6 bases between. This entry is derived from a study of Graves' ophthalmopathy and Graves' hyperthyroidism. Study-wide findings and caveats: Built on 13 signatures, a model told ophthalmopathy apart from stable hyperthyroidism with 85% to 90% sensitivity and 70% to 82% specificity.

The chain couples TRBV7-9 to TRBJ2-6, with D uncertain. The sequencing sample was made of peripheral blood. This TCR was recovered from a woman between 35 and 50 years old with Graves' ophthalmopathy. The CDR3 nucleotides are TGTGCCAGCAGCTTGTCGCGCTCTGGGGCCAACGTCCTGACTTTC. This translates into CASSLSRSGANVLTF.